This entry describes one T cell receptor (beta chain). The antigen is not known. The repertoire was sequenced with immunoSEQ multiplex PCR; TCRdb's copy has only in-frame clones and lacks some. The table lists about 2 million clones, 85% to 95% of them singletons, with around 0.13% in the top ten. CDR3 length: 15 residues. Germline V CDR1 and CDR2: SGHNT, YYREEE (reference sequence). J gave up 4 bases and V 2 bases, and 7 bases lay outside the gene matches. The data were taken from a study of shared clonotypes between healthy human individuals. Study-level results: In general, naive subsets displayed greater estimated richness than memory subsets did. The four-donor shared clonotypes exceeded non-shared clonotypes in generation probability, with non-shared ones scoring lower.

Each of the donors was a healthy adult who was HIV-negative and had not had a recent acute infection or vaccination. The receptor was isolated from a man between 18 and 35 years old in good health. This chain connects TRBV5-4 to TRBJ2-3, with 7 bases identical to TRBD2. Sequencing was performed on naive CD4+ T cells sorted from blood. The subset was: CD45RA+ positively selected. This chain's CDR3 is CASSLVAGVADTQYF. CDR3 in DNA: TGTGCCAGCAGCTTAGTCGCGGGAGTGGCAGATACGCAGTATTTT.